The 27 T cell receptor beta chains listed next were all sequenced from one sample in a study of identical twins. In TCRdb, the 5' RACE reads were re-called with MiXCR into one record per CDR3 protein. Of around 490,000 distinct CDR3 sequences in the sample, over 12% were seen once. This sample also appeared in a second study, on yellow fever vaccine responses in identical twins.

Sequencing was performed on CD4+ T cells sorted from blood. The receptors were sampled from a woman aged 18-29 years in good health.

J is TRBJ2-1 and V is TRBV20-1, with TRBD2 matching 9 bases. This CDR3 is 15 amino acids long. The V and J ends lost 0 bases and 5 bases, in that order; junction bases with no gene match: 5. Germline values: CDR1 DFQATT, CDR2 SNEGSKA (reference sequence). The CDR3 DNA reads TGCAGTGCTAGAGACCCGACTAGCGGAAACAATGAGCAGTTCTTC. Its translation: CSARDPTSGNNEQFF.

The chain couples TRBV29-1 to TRBJ2-3, with a tentative D call TRBD1 (5 bases). The germline V gene encodes CDR1 SQVTM and CDR2 ANQGSEA. V shed 2 bases and J shed 10 bases, with 7 bases lying between them. There are 10 residues in the CDR3. The CDR3 region is CSVEQGSQYF. DNA for the CDR3: TGCAGCGTTGAACAGGGTTCGCAGTATTTT.

In this sample, this clonotype turned up a few times. The rearrangement joins TRBV10-2 to TRBJ1-1; perhaps TRBD1 as D (5 bases). Germline lookup yields CDR1 WSHSY and CDR2 SAAADI. The CDR3 sequence is 13 residues long. V was clipped by 6 bases and J by 4 bases, with 12 bases between them. CDR3 sequence reads: CASRARQTTEAFF. The CDR3 DNA is TGCGCCAGCAGGGCGCGACAGACCACTGAAGCTTTCTTT.

The rearrangement uses TRBV20-1 and TRBJ2-1; 10 positions match TRBD2. With V trimmed by 3 bases and J by 9 bases, 14 bases remained unmatched. This CDR3 comprises 16 residues. Per germline, CDR1 DFQATT and CDR2 SNEGSKA (reference sequence). CDR3 protein: CSARGYGVLAGVEQFF. In DNA, the CDR3 is TGCAGTGCTAGGGGGTACGGGGTTCTAGCGGGAGTTGAGCAGTTCTTC.

This clonotype was seen a few times. CDR3 residues: CSARDLASGNYEQYF. The CDR3 nucleotides are TGCAGTGCTAGAGATTTGGCTAGCGGGAACTACGAGCAGTACTTC. This chain uses TRBV20-1 with TRBJ2-7; 9 positions agree with TRBD2. The germline CDR1 and CDR2 sequences are DFQATT and SNEGSKA (reference sequence). The V gene end was trimmed by 0 bases and the J gene end by 3 bases; junction bases not matched to a gene: 6. The CDR3 runs to 15 residues.

This clonotype has only a few counts. The gene calls are TRBV20-1 and TRBJ1-1, with D maybe TRBD1 (5 bases). Germline V lookup: CDR1 DFQATT, CDR2 SNEGSKA (reference sequence). This CDR3 comprises 13 residues. V lost 4 bases to trimming and J lost 3 bases, with 12 bases between them. As DNA, the CDR3 is TGCAGTGCTAACCCCGGGACCCACACTGAAGCTTTCTTT. Encoded protein: CSANPGTHTEAFF.

This clonotype was found a few times. The chain employs TRBV7-7 and TRBJ2-2, with 7 bases identical to TRBD1. J was trimmed by 4 bases and V by 6 bases; bases with no gene match: 5. The CDR3 contains 14 residues. Germline assignment: CDR1 SSHAT and CDR2 FNYEAQ (reference sequence). The CDR3 coding sequence is TGTGCCAGCAGACTAAGACAGGGCACCGGGGAGCTGTTTTTT. This codes for CASRLRQGTGELFF.

The chain combines TRBV6-1 with TRBJ2-3, with D perhaps TRBD1 (6 bases). CDR1 is MNHNS and CDR2 is SASEGT in the germline V gene. V lost 7 bases and J 4 bases, leaving 15 bases between the germline ends. CDR3 length: 14 amino acids. Written as DNA, the CDR3 is TGTGCCAGCACCTACAGGGTTAGCGCAGATACGCAGTATTTT. Its protein is CASTYRVSADTQYF.

Turning to this clonotype: Sequence at one end of the junction differs from germline and may be a read error. The chain uses TRBV12-3 or TRBV12-4 and TRBJ2-2; 8 bases are shared with TRBD1. The CDR3 has 18 amino acids. The CDR3 nucleotides are TGTGCCCGCAGTTTGGGGCAGGGGGCATTTTTGAGCACCGGGGAGCTGTTTTTT. This codes for CARSLGQGAFLSTGELFF.

This clonotype turned up a few times. V is TRBV11-2 and J is TRBJ1-2; no firm D call. Trimming stripped 3 bases from V and 6 bases from J, with 8 bases between. Germline V gene data show CDR1 as SGHAT and CDR2 as FQNNGV. The CDR3 has 12 residues. CDR3 DNA sequence: TGTGCCAGCAGCTTTGGGTGGGATGGCTACACCTTC. Protein sequence: CASSFGWDGYTF.

The V gene is TRBV27, the J gene TRBJ2-1, with D perhaps matching TRBD1 (5 bases). The CDR3 covers 15 residues. Germline CDR1 is MNHEY and CDR2 is SMNVEV (reference sequence). The V end was cut by 7 bases, the J end by 2 bases, with 15 bases between. CDR3 sequence reads: CASKYDGAPYNEQFF. The DNA for the CDR3 is TGTGCCAGCAAGTACGATGGGGCCCCCTACAATGAGCAGTTCTTC.

The J gene is TRBJ2-2, the V gene TRBV12-1; the table names TRBD1, a call not compared with the DNA. TRBV12-1 is a listed pseudogene. This CDR3 has 18 residues. CDR3: CASSSTCRATRRTGELFF. CDR3 bases: TGTGCCAGCAGCTCCACTTGCCGCGCGACCCGGAGGACCGGGGAGCTGTTTTTT.

This clonotype was counted a few times. The rearrangement links TRBV12-3 or TRBV12-4 to TRBJ1-1, with 8 positions matching TRBD1. The V gene end was trimmed by 4 bases and the J gene end by 0 bases; junction bases not matched to a gene: 4. The CDR3 contains 15 residues. CDR3 amino acids: CASSWAGGMNTEAFF. Written as DNA, the CDR3 is TGTGCCAGCAGTTGGGCAGGGGGCATGAACACTGAAGCTTTCTTT.

This clonotype came up a few times. V is TRBV10-3 and J is TRBJ2-5; D is unclear. CDR1 and CDR2 from the germline V gene are ENHRY and SYGVKD. CDR3 length equals 12 residues. The ends were cut back, 0 bases at V and 4 bases at J, with 3 bases in the middle. CDR3 DNA: TGTGCCATCAGTGAGTCTTCAGAGACCCAGTACTTC. Encoded protein: CAISESSETQYF.

The J gene is TRBJ2-1, the V gene TRBV5-1, with 10 positions matching TRBD2. In germline, CDR1 is SGHRS, CDR2 YFSETQ. There are 15 residues in the CDR3. Germline trimming cut 5 bases from V and 5 bases from J; bases unmatched to any gene: 7. The CDR3 DNA reads as TGCGCCAGCAGACTAAGCGGGAGGGGTAACAATGAGCAGTTCTTC. This encodes CASRLSGRGNNEQFF.

This clonotype was seen more than once but under ten times. This chain joins TRBV20-1 and TRBJ2-1, with 8 nucleotides matching TRBD1. CDR3 length equals 14 residues. V shed 0 bases and J 4 bases; nucleotides not matched to a gene: 2. The germline gives CDR1 DFQATT, CDR2 SNEGSKA (reference sequence). This chain's CDR3 is CSARDRTGYNEQFF. CDR3 in DNA: TGCAGTGCTAGAGATAGGACAGGGTACAATGAGCAGTTCTTC.

This clonotype was seen many times. This chain uses TRBV29-1 with TRBJ2-3; the match to TRBD1 covers 8 bases. The CDR3 sequence is 14 residues long. Trimming cost V 7 bases and J 2 bases; bases outside gene matches: 8. Germline V gene lookup returns CDR1 SQVTM and CDR2 ANQGSEA. CDR3 amino acids: CSATGQGYTDTQYF. CDR3 bases: TGCAGCGCCACCGGACAGGGCTACACAGATACGCAGTATTTT.

This clonotype has more than one count but fewer than ten. The J gene is TRBJ2-1, the V gene TRBV29-1; 11 bases fit TRBD2. V lost 3 bases and J lost 7; bases outside the gene matches: 5. Germline V gives CDR1 SQVTM, CDR2 ANQGSEA. The CDR3 consists of 14 residues. CDR3 in DNA: TGCAGCGTTGAGAGTAGCGGGAGGGTAAATGAGCAGTTCTTC. Protein sequence: CSVESSGRVNEQFF.

The rearrangement uses TRBV5-5 and TRBJ2-1; D possibly corresponds to TRBD1 (6 bases). The CDR3 consists of 14 residues. Germline CDR1 SGHKS, CDR2 YYEKEE (reference sequence). The V and J ends lost 1 base and 6 bases respectively, with 11 bases between them. CDR3 sequence: CASSLSQGRNEQFF. As DNA, the CDR3 is TGTGCCAGCAGCTTGAGTCAGGGGCGCAATGAGCAGTTCTTC.

The gene calls are TRBV6-5 and TRBJ2-2; no clear D. The CDR3 loop spans 12 amino acids. Per the germline V gene, CDR1 is MNHEY and CDR2 is SVGAGI. V dropped 5 bases and J dropped 8 bases, with 9 bases sitting between them. The CDR3, as DNA: TGTGCCAGCAGTACGAGATGGGGGGAGCTGTTTTTT. It encodes CASSTRWGELFF.

CDR3 bases: TGTGCCAGCAGCTACTCCTCCATGCGGGAGGGCAATATCAATGAGCAGTTCTTC. Translation gives CASSYSSMREGNINEQFF. The chain carries TRBV11-2 and TRBJ2-1; TRBD2 agrees at 9 bases. This CDR3 is built from 18 residues. J lost 6 bases, V lost 4 bases, and 16 bases had no gene match. Germline assignment: CDR1 SGHAT and CDR2 FQNNGV.

This clonotype turned up a few times. The chain joins TRBV5-1 to TRBJ2-3; 9 bases map to TRBD1. The CDR3 contains 14 residues. With V trimmed by 3 bases and J by 5 bases, 4 bases remained unmatched. Germline CDR1 SGHRS, CDR2 YFSETQ. In DNA form, the CDR3 reads TGCGCCAGCAGCTCCAACAGGGGGCAAGATACGCAGTATTTT. Translation: CASSSNRGQDTQYF.

This clonotype occurred a few times. V is TRBV4-1 and J is TRBJ2-5, with a weak D call TRBD1 (6 bases). The CDR3 loop spans 16 amino acids. Germline CDR1 reads MGHRA; CDR2 reads YSYEKL. Deletions cut 0 bases from V and 1 base from J, with 12 bases between. The chain's CDR3 is CASSQDPTGPQETQYF. CDR3 bases: TGCGCCAGCAGCCAAGACCCGACAGGCCCCCAAGAGACCCAGTACTTC.

In nucleotides, the CDR3 is TGCGCCAGCAGCTTGGGCGGAGGGGACAATGAGCAGTTCTTC. Translated, it gives CASSLGGGDNEQFF. V usage is TRBV5-1 and J usage is TRBJ2-1; D might be TRBD2 (6 bases). CDR1 and CDR2 from the germline V gene are SGHRS and YFSETQ. V shed 0 bases and J shed 5 bases, with 9 bases lying between them. The CDR3 runs 14 residues.

The chain combines TRBV24-1 with TRBJ2-1; the D is unclear. Germline V gives CDR1 KGHDR, CDR2 SFDVKD. The CDR3 is made up of 16 amino acids. With 6 bases removed from V and 2 bases from J, the gap between germline ends came to 16 bases. The CDR3 DNA is TGTGCCACCAGTAGTACAACTTTTCCCACCTACAATGAGCAGTTCTTC. It codes for CATSSTTFPTYNEQFF.

V and J are TRBV12-3 or TRBV12-4 and TRBJ2-1; 11 bases are a match to TRBD2. J was trimmed by 6 bases and V by 0 bases; bases with no gene match: 7. The CDR3 runs to 17 residues. CDR3 DNA sequence: TGTGCCAGCAGTTTAGCGCGGGGACTAGCGGATACCAATGAGCAGTTCTTC. Translating it yields CASSLARGLADTNEQFF.

This clonotype was picked up many times. The rearrangement uses TRBV28 and TRBJ2-7; TRBD1 agrees at 7 bases. Germline V gene data show CDR1 as MDHEN and CDR2 as SYDVKM. V was clipped by 0 bases and J by 1 base; unmatched bases: 6. CDR3 length: 16 amino acids. The CDR3 spells CASSLWSQTGSYEQYV. The CDR3 DNA is TGTGCCAGCAGTTTATGGTCCCAGACAGGGTCCTACGAGCAGTACGTC.